The sequence of this TCR beta chain was determined in a study of blood T cell repertoires in COVID-19. Looking at the study overall: COVID-19 samples collected from the United States, Italy and Spain covered acute and convalescent phases. PBMCs, B-cell-depleted T cells, or T cells were the source of the cDNA or gDNA that made up the material.

Original processing notes: The assay estimated nucleated cells by amplifying reference gene primers. Clones were sequenced by immunoSEQ multiplex PCR, and TCRdb holds only the in-frame ones, with some missing. V and J calls and clone size follow that table, whereas D and trimming were derived from the DNA. Among around 150,000 clones, 70% to 90% were seen once, and the ten largest hold over 4.5%. V was shortened by 0 bases and J by 3 bases, with 6 bases between the two germline ends. In germline, CDR1 is KGHSH, CDR2 LQKENI. CDR3 length equals 13 residues. Sequenced: peripheral blood. The sequence was obtained from a human donor in a cohort sampled during active COVID-19. The chain employs TRBV18 and TRBJ2-7; the D gene is possibly TRBD2 (6 bases). CDR3 nucleotides: TGTGCCAGCTCACCACCGACTAGCTACGAGCAGTACTTC. Its protein is CASSPPTSYEQYF.